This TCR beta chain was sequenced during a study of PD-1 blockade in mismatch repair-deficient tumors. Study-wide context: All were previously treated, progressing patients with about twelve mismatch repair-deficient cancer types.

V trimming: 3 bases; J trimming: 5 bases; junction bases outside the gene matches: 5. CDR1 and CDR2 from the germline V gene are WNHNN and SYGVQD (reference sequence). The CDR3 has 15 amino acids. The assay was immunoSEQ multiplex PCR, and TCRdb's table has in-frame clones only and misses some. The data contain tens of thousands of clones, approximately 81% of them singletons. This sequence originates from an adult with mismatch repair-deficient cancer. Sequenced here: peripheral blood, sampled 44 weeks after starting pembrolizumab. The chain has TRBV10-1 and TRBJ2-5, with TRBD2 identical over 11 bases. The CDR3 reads CASSDLAGGVETQYF. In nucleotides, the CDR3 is TGCGCCAGCAGTGATCTAGCGGGAGGTGTGGAGACCCAGTACTTC.